Below are 17 T cell receptor beta chains sequenced from a single sample in a study of identical twins. TCRdb used MiXCR to reprocess the 5' RACE reads, holding one entry per CDR3 protein. The table has 200,000 to 250,000 distinct CDR3 sequences, 8% to 11% seen once. The sample comprised memory T cells sorted from blood. These receptors all come from a middle-aged man in good health.

At least ten counts were recorded for this clonotype. The rearrangement links TRBV4-1 to TRBJ1-3; a possible D gene is TRBD1 (5 bases). Germline lookup yields CDR1 MGHRA and CDR2 YSYEKL. The CDR3 consists of 15 residues. Trimming left V 4 bases short and J 1 base short, with 11 bases between. The CDR3 DNA follows: TGCGCCAGCAGCCCCACGGGGCAATCTGGAAACACCATATATTTT. Its translation is CASSPTGQSGNTIYF.

The chain has TRBV14 and TRBJ2-3; TRBD1 or TRBD2 may be the D gene (5 bases each). V was cut by 1 base and J by 1 base, with 12 bases left in between. CDR3 length equals 16 residues. Germline V gene lookup returns CDR1 SGHDN and CDR2 FVKESK. For the CDR3, the DNA is TGTGCCAGCAGCCAAGGTCCCCGAGGGGGCACAGATACGCAGTATTTT. Residues: CASSQGPRGGTDTQYF.

The chain employs TRBV28 and TRBJ1-2; a weak D match, TRBD1 (6 bases). Per the germline V gene, CDR1 is MDHEN and CDR2 is SYDVKM. This CDR3 is 14 amino acids long. Trimming took off 3 bases at V and 8 bases at J, with 16 bases between the two ends. The chain's CDR3 is CASSFRGRGGGYTF. The CDR3 DNA follows: TGTGCCAGCAGTTTCAGGGGCAGGGGTGGCGGCTACACCTTC.

The table lists this clonotype with a few counts. The CDR3 DNA reads TGTGCCAGCAGCCCTTCACCGTATAATTCACCCCTCCACTTT. Residues: CASSPSPYNSPLHF. This chain connects TRBV28 to TRBJ1-6, with unresolved D. Deletions cut 6 bases from V and 4 bases from J, with 10 bases between. The length of the CDR3 is 14 residues. CDR1 and CDR2 (germline): MDHEN, SYDVKM.

This clonotype was seen many times. The V gene is TRBV28, the J gene TRBJ2-3; D uncertain. From germline, CDR1 is MDHEN and CDR2 SYDVKM. V lost 7 bases and J 1 base, leaving 15 bases between the germline ends. The CDR3 covers 15 residues. CDR3 nucleotides: TGTGCCAGCACCTCCCCTGGGATTGGCACAGATACGCAGTATTTT. As protein: CASTSPGIGTDTQYF.

This clonotype has just a few counts. The rearrangement joins TRBV6-5 to TRBJ2-7, with 10 bases aligning to TRBD1. The junction had 3 bases not matched to a gene; V was cut back by 2 bases and J by 2 bases. Germline lookup yields CDR1 MNHEY and CDR2 SVGAGI. The CDR3 is made up of 15 amino acids. The CDR3 sequence is CASSYLGTGAYEQYF. The CDR3 bases are TGTGCCAGCAGTTACCTCGGGACAGGGGCCTACGAGCAGTACTTC.

This rearrangement joins TRBV23-1 to TRBJ2-1; D is perhaps TRBD2 (7 bases). TRBV23-1 has ORF status, its function being uncertain. Trimming stripped 3 bases from V and 2 bases from J, with 20 bases between. This CDR3 comprises 18 residues. CDR3 loop: CASSHPRRGGVTYNEQFF. Written as DNA, the CDR3 is TGCGCCAGCAGTCATCCGCGCCGAGGGGGGGTAACCTACAATGAGCAGTTCTTC.

At least ten counts were recorded for this clonotype. This sequence joins TRBV3-1 and TRBJ2-7; the match to TRBD2 covers 12 bases. CDR1 and CDR2 from the germline V gene are LGHDT and YNNKEL (reference sequence). The J segment lost 5 bases and the V segment lost 0 bases, leaving 14 bases of the junction unmatched. CDR3 size: 19 residues. The CDR3 sequence: CASSQDSASGRAKLNEQYF. CDR3 nucleotides: TGTGCCAGCAGCCAAGATTCGGCTAGCGGGAGGGCCAAGCTAAACGAGCAGTACTTC.

The table lists this clonotype with a few counts. J is TRBJ1-3 and V is TRBV20-1; no reliable D call. Looked up from germline, CDR1 is DFQATT and CDR2 is SNEGSKA (reference sequence). This CDR3 comprises 13 residues. V lost 0 bases and J lost 3, with 6 bases in between. The CDR3 sequence is CSARDIYGNTIYF. CDR3 DNA sequence: TGCAGTGCTAGAGATATTTATGGAAACACCATATATTTT.

In its sample, this clonotype was seen a few times. The chain is built from TRBV11-2 and TRBJ1-2, with unresolved D. Deletions cut 5 bases from V and 5 bases from J, with 30 bases between. CDR1 and CDR2 from the germline V gene are SGHAT and FQNNGV. CDR3 size: 19 residues. The CDR3 DNA is TGTGCCAGCAGCCCCTCCGCCCCCGGGCGGTCAGATGTTCGGTATGGCTACACCTTC. Translation: CASSPSAPGRSDVRYGYTF.

The chain combines TRBV6-2 or TRBV6-3 with TRBJ2-3; no reliable D call. The CDR3 runs to 12 residues. With 2 bases removed from V and 8 bases from J, the gap between germline ends came to 8 bases. From germline, CDR1 is MNHEY and CDR2 SVGEGT. The CDR3 DNA reads as TGTGCCAGCAGTTACGCGGCCCGTACGCAGTATTTT. Translating gives CASSYAARTQYF.

V is TRBV4-3 and J is TRBJ2-7; 8 positions match TRBD1. The J segment lost 4 bases and the V segment lost 2 bases, leaving 10 bases of the junction unmatched. Germline V gene lookup returns CDR1 LGHNA and CDR2 YSLEER. This CDR3 comprises 16 residues. The CDR3, as DNA: TGCGCCAGCAGCCAATATTATCCGGGACAGGCATACGAGCAGTACTTC. Its protein is CASSQYYPGQAYEQYF.

The chain combines TRBV7-2 with TRBJ2-2; D is perhaps TRBD1 (6 bases). Looked up from germline, CDR1 is SGHTA and CDR2 is FQGNSA. The CDR3 has 16 amino acids. Trimming shortened V by 5 bases and J by 3 bases, and 16 bases separated the two germline ends. This CDR3 is CASSNTIYRDTGELFF. DNA of the CDR3: TGTGCCAGCAGCAATACCATATACAGGGACACCGGGGAGCTGTTTTTT. Supplemented by reference TRBV7-2 and TRBJ2-2, the full variable domain reads GAGVSQSPSNKVTEKGKDVELRCDPISGHTALYWYRQSLGQGLEFLIYFQGNSAPDKSGLPSDRFSAERTGGSVSTLTIQRTQQEDSAVYLCASSNTIYRDTGELFFGEGSRLTVL.

V is TRBV12-3 or TRBV12-4 and J is TRBJ2-7; 9 nucleotides line up with TRBD1. The CDR3 has 13 residues. The ends lost 7 bases at V and 6 bases at J; junction bases unmatched: 7. CDR3 nucleotides: TGTGCCAGCAAACGGGACAGGGCGGGCGAGCAGTACTTC. It codes for CASKRDRAGEQYF.

This clonotype occurred many times. The rearrangement joins TRBV7-6 to TRBJ2-1, with TRBD2 matching 14 bases. This CDR3 comprises 19 residues. The V gene's germline CDR1 is SGHVS and CDR2 FNYEAQ. V was clipped by 1 base and J by 4 bases; unmatched bases: 9. The CDR3 is CASSLGGLAGAGIYNEQFF. The CDR3 DNA follows: TGTGCCAGCAGCTTAGGGGGACTAGCGGGAGCAGGGATTTACAATGAGCAGTTCTTC.

The genes are TRBV9 and TRBJ2-5; TRBD2 is a possible D gene (6 bases). V was pared by 0 bases and J by 2 bases, with 11 bases between. The germline V gene encodes CDR1 SGDLS and CDR2 YYNGEE. CDR3 length equals 15 residues. CDR3 protein: CASSVATGEQETQYF. As DNA, the CDR3 is TGTGCCAGCAGCGTAGCTACGGGGGAACAAGAGACCCAGTACTTC.

This clonotype was picked up a small number of times. This rearrangement joins TRBV5-5 to TRBJ1-2, with TRBD1 matching over 10 bases. CDR3 size: 14 residues. The junction had 3 bases not matched to a gene; V was cut back by 3 bases and J by 4 bases. Germline V gene data show CDR1 as SGHKS and CDR2 as YYEKEE (reference sequence). The CDR3: CASSSDRGSYGYTF. The CDR3, as DNA: TGTGCCAGCAGCTCGGACAGGGGGAGCTATGGCTACACCTTC.